Listed here are 14 T cell receptor beta chains from one sample, sequenced in a study of T cell repertoires in cytomegalovirus infection. TCRdb used MiXCR to reprocess the reads, holding one entry per CDR3 protein. This table holds 650,000 to 900,000 distinct CDR3 sequences, approximately 29% found once. No antigen has been identified for these receptors. This sample comprised cultured CD8+ T cells from PBMCs, obtained from culture after CMV antigen stimulation. These receptors were collected from a human donor in good health (CMV status not recorded). Some clones in this sample may be carry-over from other donors' samples.

V gene TRBV7-9 combines with J gene TRBJ1-2; 8 nucleotides align to TRBD1. The CDR3 extends over 16 amino acids. Germline lookup yields CDR1 SEHNR and CDR2 FQNEAQ (reference sequence). V was pared by 5 bases and J by 1 base, with 9 bases of the junction left unmatched. Here the CDR3 reads CASSTQTGDNNYGYTF. The CDR3 coding sequence is TGTGCCAGCAGCACACAGACAGGGGATAATAACTATGGCTACACCTTC.

The rearrangement uses TRBV28 and TRBJ2-7, with 14 bases lining up with TRBD2. The germline CDR1 and CDR2 sequences are MDHEN and SYDVKM. V was clipped by 5 bases and J by 5 bases; unmatched bases: 11. There are 17 residues in the CDR3. CDR3 sequence (DNA): TGTGCCAGCAGTACTTGGACTAGCGGGGGGCCGATGGACGAGCAGTACGTC. It translates to CASSTWTSGGPMDEQYV.

Only a few counts were recorded for this clonotype. This chain joins TRBV6-5 and TRBJ2-2; a weak D match, TRBD2 (5 bases). V dropped 0 bases and J dropped 3 bases, with 8 bases sitting between them. The CDR3 spans 15 residues. Germline CDR1 MNHEY, CDR2 SVGAGI. CDR3: CASSYSSGDTGELFF. The CDR3 region has the DNA TGTGCCAGCAGTTACTCGTCCGGGGACACCGGGGAGCTGTTTTTT.

The V and J genes are TRBV19 and TRBJ1-1; perhaps TRBD1 as D (5 bases). V was clipped by 5 bases and J by 11 bases, with 15 bases between them. This CDR3 is built from 12 residues. The germline V gene encodes CDR1 LNHDA and CDR2 SQIVND (reference sequence). The CDR3 DNA sequence: TGTGCCAGTAGTGGGGGTTGGGTCCAGGCTTTCTTT. Translating it yields CASSGGWVQAFF.

This clonotype was picked up a small number of times. The gene calls are TRBV12-3 or TRBV12-4 and TRBJ2-3, with 8 bases lining up with TRBD2. Trimming cost V 5 bases and J 0 bases; bases outside gene matches: 4. CDR3 length: 15 amino acids. The CDR3 sequence is CASSDIAGSTDTQYF. DNA for the CDR3: TGTGCCAGCAGTGACATAGCGGGAAGCACAGATACGCAGTATTTT.

This clonotype was detected only a few times. V is TRBV11-2 and J is TRBJ1-2; 8 bases align to TRBD1. Trimming took 2 bases from V and 6 from J; bases not matched to a gene: 5. Germline loops: CDR1 SGHAT, CDR2 FQNNGV. The CDR3 has 14 amino acids. CDR3 DNA: TGTGCCAGCAGCTTACAGGGGGCAAAGCATGGCTACACCTTC. This encodes CASSLQGAKHGYTF. The whole variable domain, filled in from reference TRBV11-2 and TRBJ1-2, reads EAGVAQSPRYKIIEKRQSVAFWCNPISGHATLYWYQQILGQGPKLLIQFQNNGVVDDSQLPKDRFSAERLKGVDSTLKIQPAKLEDSAVYLCASSLQGAKHGYTFGSGTRLTVV.

The chain combines TRBV28 with TRBJ1-4; TRBD1 matches 7 bases. Germline V CDR1 and CDR2: MDHEN, SYDVKM. The CDR3 loop spans 14 amino acids. V lost 5 bases and J lost 4; bases outside the gene matches: 4. The CDR3: CASSNRDSNEKLFF. In DNA, the CDR3 is TGTGCCAGCAGTAACCGGGACAGTAATGAAAAACTGTTTTTT.

This clonotype has just a few counts. The rearrangement joins TRBV6-1 to TRBJ2-3, with D hard to call. Germline V gives CDR1 MNHNS, CDR2 SASEGT. V lost 2 bases and J 0 bases, leaving 6 bases between the germline ends. The CDR3 length is 14 residues. This chain's CDR3 is CASSEFGSTDTQYF. CDR3 bases: TGTGCCAGCAGTGAATTCGGGAGCACAGATACGCAGTATTTT.

V and J are TRBV28 and TRBJ2-7; TRBD1 aligns across 9 bases. Germline V gene sequence: CDR1 MDHEN, CDR2 SYDVKM. The CDR3 covers 16 residues. With 6 bases clipped from V and 3 bases from J, the junction kept 12 bases outside the gene matches. CDR3 protein: CASRPVRDRAFYEQYF. The CDR3 region has the DNA TGTGCCAGCAGACCCGTCAGGGACAGGGCCTTCTACGAGCAGTACTTC.

In its sample, this clonotype was seen many times. This chain uses TRBV7-2 with TRBJ1-1, with a tentative D call TRBD1 (6 bases). Germline V gene lookup returns CDR1 SGHTA and CDR2 FQGNSA. The CDR3 has 12 residues. Trimming removed 1 base at V and 9 bases at J, with 9 bases between. CDR3 in amino acids: CASSLVGGKAFF. The CDR3 DNA reads as TGTGCCAGCAGCTTAGTAGGGGGGAAAGCTTTCTTT.

J is TRBJ2-2 and V is TRBV6-2 or TRBV6-3; D is ambiguous. The CDR3 spans 13 residues. V shed 6 bases and J shed 4 bases, with 9 bases lying between them. Per the germline V gene, CDR1 is MNHEY and CDR2 is SVGEGT. The CDR3 loop is CASRVFGTGELFF. The CDR3 bases are TGTGCCAGCAGGGTATTCGGCACCGGGGAGCTGTTTTTT.

The rearrangement links TRBV11-2 to TRBJ2-3; 9 nucleotides agree with TRBD1. From germline, CDR1 is SGHAT and CDR2 FQNNGV. Trimming at V came to 4 bases and at J to 2 bases, leaving 7 bases not matched to a gene. The CDR3 runs 16 residues. CDR3: CASSSLQGANTDTQYF. CDR3 bases: TGTGCCAGCAGCTCCTTACAGGGGGCGAACACAGATACGCAGTATTTT. Full variable domain (missing parts from reference TRBV11-2 and TRBJ2-3): EAGVAQSPRYKIIEKRQSVAFWCNPISGHATLYWYQQILGQGPKLLIQFQNNGVVDDSQLPKDRFSAERLKGVDSTLKIQPAKLEDSAVYLCASSSLQGANTDTQYFGPGTRLTVL.

In DNA form, the CDR3 reads TGTGCCACCCTATTACAGGGGTATTTTGATCGGGAGCAGTTCTTC. This sequence encodes CATLLQGYFDREQFF. The chain couples TRBV2 to TRBJ2-1, with TRBD1 matching 7 bases. CDR3 length equals 15 residues. The V and J ends lost 10 bases and 10 bases, in that order; junction bases with no gene match: 19. Germline CDR1 reads SNHLY; CDR2 reads FYNNEI.

The V and J genes are TRBV28 and TRBJ2-1; no definite D call. This CDR3 region has 14 residues. The germline V gene encodes CDR1 MDHEN and CDR2 SYDVKM. Between the trimmed V and J ends, which lost 2 bases and 1 base, there was a span of 6 bases. CDR3: CASSLRASYNEQFF. The CDR3 DNA sequence: TGTGCCAGCAGTTTAAGGGCTTCCTACAATGAGCAGTTCTTC.